These T cell receptor beta chains were read from a single sample in a study of blood T cell repertoires in COVID-19. Here immunoSEQ multiplex PCR was the method, and the copy in TCRdb shows in-frame clones only, minus some. Among fewer than 450,000 clones listed, 91% were seen once. The sample was peripheral blood. Receptors were obtained from a young woman who had recovered from COVID-19. CDR3s include the opening cysteine and the closing phenylalanine or tryptophan. A D gene is named only where the DNA matches it firmly. Clone size appears in some rows only: once, few, many, or a class for an expanded clone.

TRBJ1-2 TRBV5-1 NA few TGCGCCAGCAGCTTACCTCAGGGTAACTATGGCTACACCTTC CASSLPQGNYGYTF
TRBJ2-1 TRBV20-1 NA NA TGCAGTGCCCAGCGGGATGAGCAGTTCTTC CSAQRDEQFF
TRBJ2-3 TRBV11-3 TRBD1 NA TGTGCCAGCAGCCCCGAGGGGGCGCAGGGAGATACGCAGTATTTT CASSPEGAQGDTQYF
TRBJ2-1 TRBV11-2 NA NA TGTGCCAGCAGCTTATGGGGCTCAGCCTACAATGAGCAGTTCTTC CASSLWGSAYNEQFF
TRBJ1-5 TRBV5-8 NA NA TGTGCCAGCAGCTTTGGCCTCGACAGGTATAGCAATCAGCCCCAGCATTTT CASSFGLDRYSNQPQHF
TRBJ1-5 TRBV12-3/TRBV12-4 NA NA TGTGCCAGCGCCGACAGACCAAATCAGCCCCAGCATTTT CASADRPNQPQHF
TRBJ2-1 TRBV4-1 TRBD2 NA TGCGCCAGCAGCCAAGTCGGGACTAGCGGGAGGGCCATCTACAATGAGCAGTTCTTC CASSQVGTSGRAIYNEQFF
TRBJ1-5 TRBV2 TRBD1 NA TGTGCCAGCAGAGACAGGGGGCTCAATCAGCCCCAGCATTTT CASRDRGLNQPQHF
TRBJ2-1 TRBV7-9 NA NA TGTGCCAGCAGCTTAGGGGGTGGGAGACGGAATGAGCAGTTCTTC CASSLGGGRRNEQFF
TRBJ2-1 TRBV2 TRBD2 NA TGTGCCAGCTCCAGGGGGACTAGCGGGAGCAATGAGCAGTTCTTC CASSRGTSGSNEQFF
TRBJ1-2 TRBV19 TRBD1 NA TGTGCCAGTAGCCTGAGACAGGGTTCCTATGGCTACACCTTC CASSLRQGSYGYTF
TRBJ2-1 TRBV7-8 TRBD1 NA TGTGCCAGCAGCCAAGAACCGGGACAGGATTACAATGAGCAGTTCTTC CASSQEPGQDYNEQFF
TRBJ1-3 TRBV18 TRBD1 NA TGTGCCAGCTCACCCACCGGGACAGCCTCTGGAAACACCATATATTTT CASSPTGTASGNTIYF
TRBJ2-5 TRBV3-1/TRBV3-2 TRBD2 NA TGTGCCAGCAGTCATCTAGCGGGAGGGCCAGAGACCCAGTACTTC CASSHLAGGPETQYF
TRBJ1-4 TRBV2 NA NA TGTGCCAGCAGTGAAGCCCCCGGTGCCCTCTCCGTTTTT CASSEAPGALSVF
TRBJ1-2 TRBV12-3/TRBV12-4 TRBD1 NA TGTGCCAGCAGTTTGACAGGGTACTATGGCTACACCTTC CASSLTGYYGYTF
TRBJ2-1 TRBV9 TRBD2 NA TGTGCCAGCAGCGTAGCTATTGAGCGGGAGTTTAGGAGGAATGAGCAGTTCTTC CASSVAIEREFRRNEQFF
TRBJ2-5 TRBV4-2 TRBD2 NA TGTGCCAGCAGCTTCGGGACTAGCGGGAGGGCCGACCAAGAGACCCAGTACTTC CASSFGTSGRADQETQYF
TRBJ1-2 TRBV5-4 TRBD1 NA TGTGCCAGCAGCGATGACAGGGGGTTTGGCTACACCTTC CASSDDRGFGYTF
TRBJ2-3 TRBV9 TRBD2 NA TGTGCCAGCAGCGTAGCTCCTAGCGGGAGGGCCACAGATACGCAGTATTTT CASSVAPSGRATDTQYF
TRBJ2-5 TRBV7-8 TRBD2 NA TGTGCCAGCGGTCAAGTGCGGGGGGAGGGAGAGACCCAGTACTTC CASGQVRGEGETQYF
TRBJ2-1 TRBV11-2 NA NA TGTGCCAGCAGCCAGAACAATGAGCAGTTCTTC CASSQNNEQFF
TRBJ2-2 TRBV4-1 TRBD2 NA TGCGCCAGCAGCCACCTAGGACTAGCGGGTTCGAACACCGGGGAGCTGTTTTTT CASSHLGLAGSNTGELFF
TRBJ2-2 TRBV6-2/TRBV6-3 TRBD1 NA TGTGCCAGCAGTACCCCGGGACAGGGGTCCGGGGAGCTGTTTTTT CASSTPGQGSGELFF
TRBJ1-6 TRBV3-1/TRBV3-2 NA NA TGTGCCAGCACCCCCGGAGGATCCTATAATTCACCCCTCCACTTT CASTPGGSYNSPLHF
TRBJ1-2 TRBV11-3 NA once TGTGCCAGCACCCCCGGCCCCACAGCCGACTATGGCTACACCTTC CASTPGPTADYGYTF
TRBJ2-1 TRBV4-1 TRBD2 NA TGCGCCAGCAGCCGGGAGGGCAGGAGCGTTACTAGCGGGCTAAGCTCCTACAATGAGCAGTTCTTC CASSREGRSVTSGLSSYNEQFF
TRBJ2-1 TRBV7-2 NA NA TGTGCCAGCAGCCGCTCTCGCCCGGGGAATGAGCAGTTCTTC CASSRSRPGNEQFF
TRBJ1-3 TRBV6-5 NA NA TGTGCCAGCAGTTACGAACGTAGCTCTGGAAACACCATATATTTT CASSYERSSGNTIYF
TRBJ1-5 TRBV11-2 TRBD1 NA TGTGCCAGCAGCTTATTATCGACAGGGCATAGCAATCAGCCCCAGCATTTT CASSLLSTGHSNQPQHF
TRBJ2-3 TRBV4-1 TRBD2 once TGCGCCAGCAGCCAGGGACTGGGGGGGACTGGGACGCCAGATACGCAGTATTTT CASSQGLGGTGTPDTQYF
TRBJ1-4 TRBV6-5 NA NA TGTGCCAGCAGCGATCCGGGGAGCGGTGAAAAACTGTTTTTT CASSDPGSGEKLFF
TRBJ2-4 TRBV10-3 TRBD1 NA TGTGCCATCAGTGCAACAGGGGTAGCCAAAAACATTCAGTACTTC CAISATGVAKNIQYF
TRBJ1-5 TRBV7-8 NA few TGTGCCAGCAGCTGGGCGAGGGGAGGGTCTAGCAATCAGCCCCAGCATTTT CASSWARGGSSNQPQHF
TRBJ2-5 TRBV19 NA NA TGTGCCAGTAGTAGGAGTCAGGGGAGAGAGACCCAGTACTTC CASSRSQGRETQYF
TRBJ2-2 TRBV9 TRBD2 NA TGTGCCAGCAGCGTAGTTCCGGGACTAGCGGGAGACGGGGAGCTGTTTTTT CASSVVPGLAGDGELFF
TRBJ1-4 TRBV7-9 TRBD1 few TGTGCCAGCAGCTTAGACCCGACAGGGGTTGGTAGGGAAAAACTGTTTTTT CASSLDPTGVGREKLFF
TRBJ1-5 TRBV9 NA NA TGTGCCAGCAGCGGCGGAACAAGTCTAGCACCCCAGCATTTT CASSGGTSLAPQHF
TRBJ2-6 TRBV7-9 TRBD1 NA TGTGCCAGCAGTGGGAAGTCCGGACAGGACGTTAGGGCCAACGTCCTGACTTTC CASSGKSGQDVRANVLTF
TRBJ1-2 TRBV28 TRBD1 NA TGTGCCAGCAGTTTCAGGTCGGGGGACAGGGGCGGTCTCTATGGCTACACCTTC CASSFRSGDRGGLYGYTF
TRBJ2-3 TRBV7-2 NA NA TGTGCCAGCAGCCCCGGAGGGGACCACGGGGCACCGTATTTT CASSPGGDHGAPYF
TRBJ2-1 TRBV6-2/TRBV6-3 NA once TGTGCCAGCAGTTATAGGCCAACTACCTACAATGAGCAGTTCTTC CASSYRPTTYNEQFF
TRBJ2-5 TRBV7-2 TRBD2 NA TGTGCCAGCACTACTTCCTCGAGCGGGGGTGCCCGTTACCAAGAGACCCAGTACTTC CASTTSSSGGARYQETQYF
TRBJ1-1 TRBV30 NA NA TGTGCCTGGAATCCCAGATTGAACACTGAAGCTTTCTTT CAWNPRLNTEAFF
TRBJ2-1 TRBV19 TRBD2 NA TGTGCCAGTAGTCCTCTAGCGGGAGGACTCTACAATGAGCAGTTCTTC CASSPLAGGLYNEQFF
TRBJ1-1 TRBV10-2 NA NA TGCGCCAGCAGTGACCGGCAGGTCGGGAACACTGAAGCTTTCTTT CASSDRQVGNTEAFF
TRBJ2-3 TRBV20-1 TRBD2 NA TGCAGTGCTAGTTCTGGACTAGCGGGTACCACAGATACGCAGTATTTT CSASSGLAGTTDTQYF
TRBJ2-2 TRBV14 NA NA TGTGCCAGCAGCCAAGATTCAGGGAACACCGGGGAGCTGTTTTTT CASSQDSGNTGELFF
TRBJ2-2 TRBV5-1 TRBD1 NA TGCGCCAGCAGCTTACAGGGGGCTGGGACCGGGGAGCTGTTTTTT CASSLQGAGTGELFF
TRBJ2-3 TRBV13 NA NA TGTGCCAGCAGCCCCGGGACATTGGATACGCAGTATTTT CASSPGTLDTQYF
TRBJ2-2 TRBV10-3 NA few TGTGCCATCTCTAGGATCGGTACCGGGGAGCTGTTTTTT CAISRIGTGELFF
TRBJ2-5 TRBV9 TRBD1 NA TGTGCCAGCAGCGCCGGGACAGTCCAAGAGACCCAGTACTTC CASSAGTVQETQYF
TRBJ2-5 TRBV6-5 NA NA TGTGCCAGCAGTTACGGGGCGGAAGAGACCCAGTACTTC CASSYGAEETQYF
TRBJ2-5 TRBV2 NA NA TGTGCCAGCAGTGAAACCAGGAGGGAGACCCAGTACTTC CASSETRRETQYF
TRBJ2-3 TRBV24-1 TRBD1 NA TGTGCCACCAGTTACGGGACAGGGGTCACAGATACGCAGTATTTT CATSYGTGVTDTQYF